The rows below give T cell receptor beta chains drawn from one sample of a study of cytomegalovirus exposure and HLA in healthy donors. The protocol was immunoSEQ multiplex PCR, while the TCRdb copy is restricted to in-frame clones and leaves out a portion. The sample has roughly 140,000 clones, under 80% seen once. Sequenced: PBMCs. The receptors here all came from a male donor in good health and CMV-seronegative. The CDR3 runs from the conserved cysteine through the conserved F or W. Fields, in order: J gene, clone size, D gene, V gene, CDR3 protein, CDR3 DNA. The D gene is left open where the match is weak. Clone sizes are given selectively: once, few, many, or a class where the clone is expanded.

TRBJ2-7 - - TRBV5-4 CASSSSDEQYF TGTGCCAGCAGCTCCTCGGACGAGCAGTACTTC
TRBJ1-2 - - TRBV18 CASSRAQGDYGYTF TGTGCCAGCTCACGAGCACAGGGAGACTATGGCTACACCTTC
TRBJ2-5 - TRBD1 TRBV13 CASSSWTGRETQYF TGTGCCAGCAGCTCCTGGACAGGGAGGGAGACCCAGTACTTC
TRBJ2-1 - - TRBV6-6 CASSYSTGFDEQFF TGTGCCAGCAGTTACTCTACAGGGTTCGATGAGCAGTTCTTC
TRBJ2-3 - TRBD2 TRBV18 CASSPSSGRTDTQYF TGTGCCAGCTCACCCTCTAGCGGGCGCACAGATACGCAGTATTTT
TRBJ2-7 - TRBD2 TRBV7-8 CASSLAGEYEQYF TGTGCCAGCAGCCTAGCGGGAGAATACGAGCAGTACTTC
TRBJ1-1 - - TRBV2 CASSDRGPGNTEAFF TGTGCCAGCAGTGACAGGGGACCTGGGAACACTGAAGCTTTCTTT
TRBJ1-1 - TRBD1 TRBV4-1 CASSQEGTGGRENTEAFF TGCGCCAGCAGCCAAGAGGGGACAGGGGGGCGGGAGAACACTGAAGCTTTCTTT
TRBJ2-7 once - TRBV14 CASSQIPSEEEQYF TGTGCCAGCAGCCAGATACCCTCGGAGGAGGAGCAGTACTTC
TRBJ2-7 - - TRBV6-6 CASSRTEIAYEQYF TGTGCCAGCAGTCGGACAGAGATCGCCTACGAGCAGTACTTC
TRBJ2-1 - - TRBV7-3 CASSFRRNNEQFF TGTGCCAGCAGCTTCCGGAGGAACAATGAGCAGTTCTTC
TRBJ2-7 - TRBD1 TRBV5-4 CASSTDRGLIEQYF TGTGCCAGCAGCACGGACAGGGGGCTTATCGAGCAGTACTTC
TRBJ1-2 - - TRBV12-5 CASAAANYGYTF TGTGCTAGTGCCGCGGCGAACTATGGCTACACCTTC
TRBJ1-5 - TRBD1 TRBV29-1 CSVSTGRINQPQHF TGCAGCGTCTCGACAGGGAGAATCAATCAGCCCCAGCATTTT
TRBJ1-2 - - TRBV4-2 CASSQGGGQGNYGYTF TGTGCCAGCAGCCAAGGGGGGGGGCAGGGGAACTATGGCTACACCTTC
TRBJ2-5 - - TRBV5-4 CASREDSTQETQYF TGTGCCAGCAGGGAGGACAGCACCCAAGAGACCCAGTACTTC
TRBJ2-1 - - TRBV7-9 CASSLRPRTREQFF TGTGCCAGCAGCTTACGCCCCAGGACACGTGAGCAGTTCTTC
TRBJ2-3 - TRBD2 TRBV2 CASRGTSGRAHKPDTQYF TGTGCCAGCAGGGGGACTAGCGGGAGGGCCCATAAGCCCGATACGCAGTATTTT
TRBJ1-1 - TRBD1 TRBV4-1 CASSQVAGGEGAFF TGCGCCAGCAGCCAAGTGGCAGGGGGCGAGGGGGCTTTCTTT
TRBJ1-4 few - TRBV15 CATSRVFGNEKLFF TGTGCCACCAGCAGAGTTTTCGGTAATGAAAAACTGTTTTTT
TRBJ1-6 - TRBD1 TRBV11-2 CASSLVTLGTEYSPLHF TGTGCCAGCAGCTTAGTGACGCTGGGGACAGAGTACTCACCCCTCCACTTT
TRBJ1-2 once TRBD1 TRBV6-1 CASSEMTGGIYGYTF TGTGCCAGCAGTGAGATGACAGGGGGGATCTATGGCTACACCTTC